This entry concerns a single T cell receptor (beta chain). Antigen specificity is unknown. This entry is derived from a study of T-cell reconstitution after alpha-beta-depleted transplantation in children. Library preparation (for TCRbeta) was performed with unique molecular identifiers. Using its own MiXCR run on the PCR reads, TCRdb lists one record per CDR3 protein. The sample gives 250,000 to 300,000 distinct CDR3 sequences, around 7.1% of which show up once; 9.1% is in the top ten. Findings of the study overall: A year had passed since transplant, and T-cell counts and diversity by then came mostly from newly produced T cells.

The CDR3 totals 16 residues. Germline V lookup: CDR1 MDHEN, CDR2 SYDVKM. V was clipped by 6 bases and J by 2 bases; unmatched bases: 10. The sample in question was peripheral blood, obtained 360 days after TCRalphabeta/CD19-depleted stem cell transplant. The chain recombines TRBV28 with TRBJ2-3, with 8 bases matching TRBD2. This receptor was identified in a female patient aged 2-10 years who had a stem cell transplant for Fanconi anemia, so the T cells may come from the graft donor. The CDR3 nucleotides are TGTGCCAGCAGCCGTTATAGCGGGGAGTCCACAGATACGCAGTATTTT. This sequence encodes CASSRYSGESTDTQYF.